The 22 T cell receptor beta chains given below trace back to one sample, sequenced in a study of T cell repertoires in cytomegalovirus infection. TCRdb used MiXCR to reprocess the reads, holding one entry per CDR3 protein. Here the sample spans around 900,000 distinct CDR3 sequences, roughly 30% being singletons. Which antigens these TCRs recognize remains unknown. Material: cultured CD8+ T cells from PBMCs, obtained from culture after CMV antigen stimulation. Receptor source: a human donor in good health (CMV status not recorded). Some clones in this sample may be carry-over from other donors' samples.

This clonotype was observed many times. The chain links TRBV7-9 to TRBJ2-7; TRBD1 aligns across 10 bases. The CDR3 consists of 15 residues. From germline, CDR1 is SEHNR and CDR2 FQNEAQ (reference sequence). J was trimmed by 2 bases and V by 5 bases; bases with no gene match: 6. The CDR3 coding sequence is TGTGCCAGCAGCGCCCGGGACAGGGGCCCCTACGAGCAGTACTTC. Translating it yields CASSARDRGPYEQYF.

This clonotype has ten or more counts. The chain combines TRBV7-2 with TRBJ1-5; D is uncertain. The CDR3 has 12 amino acids. Germline assignment: CDR1 SGHTA and CDR2 FQGNSA. V was pared by 5 bases and J by 11 bases, with 13 bases between. CDR3 region: CASSQGQVAQHF. The CDR3 bases are TGTGCCAGCAGCCAAGGTCAGGTAGCCCAGCATTTT.

This clonotype came up a few times. The V and J genes are TRBV7-6 and TRBJ2-5, with 10 bases aligning to TRBD2. Germline V gene sequence: CDR1 SGHVS, CDR2 FNYEAQ. V lost 1 base and J lost 5; bases outside the gene matches: 10. This CDR3 region has 17 residues. The CDR3, as DNA: TGTGCCAGCAGCTTAGAATCTAGCGGGGGCCCAGGGGAGACCCAGTACTTC. Translated: CASSLESSGGPGETQYF.

V gene TRBV27 combines with J gene TRBJ2-1, with D possibly matching TRBD2 (6 bases). This CDR3 region has 12 residues. Germline-derived CDR1 and CDR2 are MNHEY and SMNVEV (reference sequence). Deletions cut 5 bases from V and 9 bases from J, with 11 bases between. CDR3 bases: TGTGCCAGCAGTGTCCTGGGGGGTGAGCAGTTCTTC. It yields the protein CASSVLGGEQFF.

The chain joins TRBV7-2 to TRBJ2-5; 9 nucleotides line up with TRBD2. Looked up from germline, CDR1 is SGHTA and CDR2 is FQGNSA. The CDR3 has 15 amino acids. Trimming took 1 base from V and 5 from J; bases not matched to a gene: 5. The chain's CDR3 is CASSLEGGGGETQYF. CDR3 nucleotide sequence: TGTGCCAGCAGCTTAGAAGGCGGGGGGGGGGAGACCCAGTACTTC.

A word on this clonotype: A much bigger clone sits one base away, suggesting this may be a read error. The chain joins TRBV6-6 to TRBJ1-2, with unresolved D. Looked up from germline, CDR1 is MNHNY and CDR2 is SVGAGI (reference sequence). The CDR3 has 11 residues. Written as DNA, the CDR3 is TGTGTCAGCAGCCCGAACTATGGCTACACCTTC. Translation gives CVSSPNYGYTF.

This clonotype has only a few counts. The chain is built from TRBV10-3 and TRBJ1-2, with D possibly TRBD1 on 6 matching bases. The CDR3 runs to 17 residues. V was shortened by 5 bases and J by 2 bases, with 21 bases between the two germline ends. In germline, CDR1 is ENHRY, CDR2 SYGVKD. The CDR3 DNA follows: TGTGCCATCAGTTCCAAACCGCCCACACAGGGCAACTATGGCTACACCTTC. The encoded protein is CAISSKPPTQGNYGYTF.

This sequence joins TRBV9 and TRBJ2-1, with D perhaps TRBD2 (6 bases). V lost 0 bases, J lost 4 bases, and 20 bases lay in between. The CDR3 spans 18 residues. The germline gives CDR1 SGDLS, CDR2 YYNGEE. The CDR3 DNA reads as TGTGCCAGCAGCGTAGCGGAGGGTGGGCAGGGAGTATACAATGAGCAGTTCTTC. Translating it yields CASSVAEGGQGVYNEQFF.

This clonotype appeared a few times. CDR3 region: CASSLGPPGLSPDTQYF. CDR3 nucleotide sequence: TGTGCCAGCAGTTTAGGTCCCCCTGGATTATCGCCAGATACGCAGTATTTT. The chain couples TRBV12-3 or TRBV12-4 to TRBJ2-3; no clear D. This CDR3 has 17 amino acids. Trimming shortened V by 1 base and J by 4 bases, and 18 bases separated the two germline ends.

The chain is built from TRBV12-5 and TRBJ2-2, with no clear D. Trimming left V 3 bases short and J 1 base short, with 12 bases between. Germline CDR1 LGHNT, CDR2 FRNRAP. The CDR3 extends over 16 amino acids. CDR3 protein: CASGFSVGKNTGELFF. As DNA, the CDR3 is TGTGCTAGTGGTTTCTCTGTGGGCAAGAACACCGGGGAGCTGTTTTTT.

The genes are TRBV15 and TRBJ2-3; unclear D gene. Trimming took 2 bases from V and 1 from J, leaving 7 bases between them. Germline assignment: CDR1 LNHNV and CDR2 YYDKDF (reference sequence). The CDR3 extends over 14 amino acids. CDR3 protein: CATSRSRGTDTQYF. DNA of the CDR3: TGTGCCACCAGCAGATCTAGAGGCACAGATACGCAGTATTTT.

In its sample, this clonotype was seen a few times. The gene calls are TRBV10-3 and TRBJ2-3; 7 bases are a match to TRBD1. V dropped 0 bases and J dropped 5; count of bases not matched to a gene: 8. Looked up from germline, CDR1 is ENHRY and CDR2 is SYGVKD. The CDR3 spans 16 residues. CDR3 loop: CAISESEGAIGDTQYF. In DNA form, the CDR3 reads TGTGCCATCAGTGAGTCAGAGGGGGCAATAGGAGATACGCAGTATTTT.

This clonotype appeared many times. The gene calls are TRBV27 and TRBJ2-1; 7 positions match TRBD1. V was pared by 6 bases and J by 1 base, with 6 bases of the junction left unmatched. Looked up from germline, CDR1 is MNHEY and CDR2 is SMNVEV (reference sequence). The CDR3 contains 15 residues. CDR3 residues: CASSRDSSSYNEQFF. In nucleotides, the CDR3 is TGTGCCAGCAGCCGGGACAGCTCATCCTACAATGAGCAGTTCTTC.

The V gene is TRBV2, the J gene TRBJ2-7; TRBD1 aligns across 7 bases. From germline, CDR1 is SNHLY and CDR2 FYNNEI. The CDR3 totals 11 residues. With V trimmed by 10 bases and J by 4 bases, 4 bases remained unmatched. CDR3 sequence reads: CAIQGKYEQYV. In DNA, the CDR3 is TGTGCCATACAGGGGAAATACGAGCAGTACGTC.

This clonotype was counted only a few times. The chain recombines TRBV28 with TRBJ1-5; the D is unclear. Germline V gene data show CDR1 as MDHEN and CDR2 as SYDVKM. The CDR3 loop spans 14 amino acids. With 6 bases removed from V and 4 bases from J, the gap between germline ends came to 13 bases. The CDR3 DNA is TGTGCCAGCAGCTCCGCACCGGCTAATCAGCCCCAGCATTTT. Its translation: CASSSAPANQPQHF.

CDR3 protein: CASSQVRGQGVGDTIYF. In DNA form, the CDR3 reads TGCGCCAGCAGCCAAGTAAGGGGACAGGGAGTCGGTGACACCATATATTTT. The rearrangement links TRBV4-1 to TRBJ1-3, with 9 bases identical to TRBD1. V shed 1 base, J shed 8 bases, and the junction held 12 bases outside the gene matches. Germline loops: CDR1 MGHRA, CDR2 YSYEKL. CDR3 length equals 17 residues.

The CDR3 nucleotides are TGTGCCAGCAGTTCTCGACCCTCATGGGATGAAAAACTGTTTTTT. Its protein is CASSSRPSWDEKLFF. J is TRBJ1-4 and V is TRBV12-3 or TRBV12-4; unclear D gene. This CDR3 has 15 amino acids. The V and J ends lost 4 bases and 6 bases respectively, with 15 bases between them.

This clonotype was observed at least ten times. The chain links TRBV7-6 to TRBJ2-7; TRBD1 is a possible D gene (5 bases). The ends were cut back, 0 bases at V and 5 bases at J, with 17 bases in the middle. Looked up from germline, CDR1 is SGHVS and CDR2 is FNYEAQ. The CDR3 is made up of 16 amino acids. The CDR3: CASSLAPGLGSDEQYV. As DNA, the CDR3 is TGTGCCAGCAGCTTAGCGCCAGGGTTGGGGTCGGACGAGCAGTACGTC.

This clonotype was detected ten times or more. The chain combines TRBV12-3 or TRBV12-4 with TRBJ1-1; D is perhaps TRBD1 (6 bases). Between the trimmed V and J ends, which lost 3 bases and 2 bases, there was a span of 25 bases. The CDR3 extends over 19 amino acids. DNA for the CDR3: TGTGCCAGCAGTTTCCTTCTGTCGCGGGGGGCGCAGGGAAACACTGAAGCTTTCTTT. Its translation: CASSFLLSRGAQGNTEAFF.

The chain recombines TRBV10-3 with TRBJ2-3; no definite D call. CDR1 is ENHRY, CDR2 SYGVKD, per germline. The CDR3 runs 13 residues. Trimming pared 0 bases from V and 3 bases from J, leaving 4 bases between. The CDR3 here is CAISESRTDTQYF. In nucleotides, the CDR3 is TGTGCCATCAGTGAGTCAAGGACAGATACGCAGTATTTT.

This clonotype has only a few counts. The rearrangement uses TRBV15 and TRBJ2-3; 9 nucleotides line up with TRBD2. Trimming removed 1 base from V and 6 bases from J; junction bases left unmatched: 5. CDR1 LNHNV and CDR2 YYDKDF come from the germline V gene (reference sequence). The CDR3 loop spans 15 amino acids. The CDR3 DNA is TGTGCCACCAGCAGAGTTGCGGGGGGGGCTGATACGCAGTATTTT. Its translation is CATSRVAGGADTQYF.

A note on this clonotype: This sequence may be a read error, since a much larger clone differs from it by one base. The CDR3 end shows no conserved phenylalanine or tryptophan, and so a read error is likely. The chain recombines TRBV7-8 with TRBJ2-5; TRBD1 agrees at 8 bases. Germline assignment: CDR1 SGHVS and CDR2 FQNEAQ. The CDR3 loop spans 13 amino acids. V shed 6 bases and J 4 bases; nucleotides not matched to a gene: 4. This chain's CDR3 is CASSPRGRETQYC. DNA of the CDR3: TGTGCCAGCAGTCCCAGGGGGCGAGAGACCCAGTACTGC.